This is a list of T cell receptor beta chains from one sample in a study of cytomegalovirus exposure and HLA in healthy donors. Measured with immunoSEQ multiplex PCR; TCRdb has only the in-frame clones, and not every one. The table records around 170,000 clones, around 73% of them present only once. The sequencing input was PBMCs. The receptors originated from a male donor in good health and CMV-seronegative. CDR3s include the opening cysteine and the closing phenylalanine or tryptophan. The order of the fields is J gene, D gene, clone size, V gene, CDR3 length, CDR3 protein, CDR3 DNA. A D gene is named only where the DNA matches it firmly. Rows may omit the clone size; those that give it use once, few, many or a size class.

TRBJ1-5 | TRBD1 | NA | TRBV7-6 | 15 | CASSQGQGGNQPQHF | TGTGCCAGCAGCCAAGGACAGGGCGGGAATCAGCCCCAGCATTTT
TRBJ2-7 | NA | NA | TRBV6-1 | 13 | CASRMQATYEQYF | TGTGCCAGCAGGATGCAGGCCACCTACGAGCAGTACTTC
TRBJ1-5 | NA | NA | TRBV6-5 | 15 | CASSTTADSNQPQHF | TGTGCCAGCAGTACCACAGCAGATAGCAATCAGCCCCAGCATTTT
TRBJ2-6 | NA | NA | TRBV5-6 | 17 | CASSLASRTSGANVLTF | TGTGCCAGCAGCTTGGCCTCTCGGACATCTGGGGCCAACGTCCTGACTTTC
TRBJ2-7 | TRBD1 | NA | TRBV5-6 | 14 | CASSLGQGTDEQYF | TGTGCCAGCAGCTTGGGACAGGGAACGGACGAGCAGTACTTC
TRBJ2-7 | NA | NA | TRBV2 | 12 | CASSEGRNEQYF | TGTGCCAGCAGTGAAGGCAGAAACGAGCAGTACTTC
TRBJ2-7 | TRBD2 | NA | TRBV5-5 | 13 | CASSFLGRDEQYF | TGTGCCAGCAGCTTCCTGGGGAGGGACGAGCAGTACTTC
TRBJ2-7 | TRBD2 | NA | TRBV2 | 16 | CASSGGLAGGFYEQYF | TGTGCCAGCAGTGGGGGACTAGCGGGAGGATTCTACGAGCAGTACTTC
TRBJ1-4 | TRBD1 | NA | TRBV5-4 | 15 | CASSLTGEIGEKLFF | TGTGCCAGCAGCTTAACAGGGGAGATCGGTGAAAAACTGTTTTTT
TRBJ2-2 | TRBD1 | once | TRBV2 | 15 | CASSEVRGQTGELFF | TGTGCCAGCAGTGAGGTCAGGGGGCAAACCGGGGAGCTGTTTTTT
TRBJ2-5 | NA | NA | TRBV5-4 | 15 | CASSLTLSGTETQYF | TGTGCCAGCAGCTTGACCCTAAGCGGTACGGAGACCCAGTACTTC
TRBJ2-2 | NA | once | TRBV19 | 14 | CASSRTANTGELFF | TGTGCCAGTAGTAGAACAGCGAACACCGGGGAGCTGTTTTTT
TRBJ1-3 | TRBD1 | few | TRBV7-2 | 15 | CASSLGQTGVNTIYF | TGTGCCAGCAGCTTAGGTCAGACAGGGGTAAACACCATATATTTT
TRBJ1-2 | NA | NA | TRBV9 | 15 | CASSAPSTGPRVYTF | TGTGCCAGCAGCGCCCCGTCAACAGGCCCACGGGTCTACACCTTC
TRBJ2-1 | TRBD2 | NA | TRBV13 | 16 | CASSLGTSEAHSEQFF | TGTGCCAGCAGCTTGGGGACTAGCGAGGCCCACAGTGAGCAGTTCTTC
TRBJ2-2 | NA | few | TRBV30 | 14 | CAWSKSPNTGELFF | TGTGCCTGGAGCAAATCCCCGAACACCGGGGAGCTGTTTTTT
TRBJ2-2 | NA | NA | TRBV7-9 | 13 | CASGGVLGGELFF | TGTGCCAGCGGAGGAGTTCTGGGCGGGGAGCTGTTTTTT
TRBJ2-1 | TRBD2 | NA | TRBV9 | 14 | CASTGLAGGNEQFF | TGTGCCAGCACTGGACTAGCGGGAGGCAATGAGCAGTTCTTC
TRBJ1-2 | TRBD1 | NA | TRBV15 | 16 | CATSRVRTGGNYGYTF | TGTGCCACCAGCAGAGTCCGGACAGGGGGCAACTATGGCTACACCTTC
TRBJ1-3 | NA | few | TRBV19 | 14 | CASKGGLSGNTIYF | TGTGCCAGTAAGGGGGGGCTCTCTGGAAACACCATATATTTT
TRBJ2-7 | NA | NA | TRBV18 | 12 | CASSERDYEQYF | TGTGCCAGCTCGGAACGGGACTACGAGCAGTACTTC
TRBJ2-5 | NA | NA | TRBV7-2 | 14 | CASSLGREWETQYF | TGTGCCAGCAGCTTAGGTCGGGAGTGGGAGACCCAGTACTTC
TRBJ1-6 | NA | NA | TRBV30 | 16 | CAWEDRSGTYNSPLHF | TGTGCCTGGGAAGACAGGTCCGGGACCTATAATTCACCCCTCCACTTT
TRBJ2-7 | TRBD1 | NA | TRBV19 | 14 | CASSPWTGTYEQYF | TGTGCCAGTTCCCCCTGGACAGGGACCTACGAGCAGTACTTC
TRBJ1-1 | TRBD1 | NA | TRBV7-6 | 16 | CASSPQPGQKNTEAFF | TGTGCCAGCAGCCCCCAACCGGGACAGAAGAACACTGAAGCTTTCTTT
TRBJ1-1 | NA | NA | TRBV4-1 | 12 | CASSPGAGGAFF | TGCGCCAGCAGCCCCGGGGCGGGGGGTGCTTTCTTT
TRBJ1-1 | NA | NA | TRBV10-3 | 14 | CAISVTGMNTEAFF | TGTGCCATCAGTGTAACAGGGATGAACACTGAAGCTTTCTTT
TRBJ2-5 | TRBD2 | NA | TRBV2 | 15 | CASSERLAGGETQYF | TGTGCCAGCAGTGAAAGGCTAGCGGGAGGAGAGACCCAGTACTTC
TRBJ2-1 | TRBD2 | NA | TRBV19 | 16 | CASSIYGAGGPREQFF | TGTGCCAGTAGTATATATGGAGCGGGAGGGCCTCGAGAGCAGTTCTTC
TRBJ2-2 | TRBD2 | NA | TRBV6-1 | 15 | CASSEHGGSTGELFF | TGTGCCAGCAGTGAACATGGCGGGAGCACCGGGGAGCTGTTTTTT
TRBJ1-2 | TRBD1 | NA | TRBV7-6 | 14 | CASSDTGGRGGYTF | TGTGCCAGCAGCGATACAGGGGGTAGGGGTGGCTACACCTTC
TRBJ2-2 | TRBD1 | NA | TRBV28 | 18 | CASSPPGTAFTNTGELFF | TGTGCCAGCAGCCCTCCCGGGACAGCGTTCACGAACACCGGGGAGCTGTTTTTT
TRBJ2-2 | NA | NA | TRBV5-3 | 12 | CGERKNTGELFF | TGTGGGGAGCGGAAGAACACCGGGGAGCTGTTTTTT
TRBJ2-1 | NA | NA | TRBV6-5 | 14 | CASSKSTSSDEQFF | TGTGCCAGCAGTAAATCTACTAGTTCCGATGAGCAGTTCTTC
TRBJ2-4 | TRBD2 | NA | TRBV11-3 | 19 | CASSTTPRGLAGVDYIQYF | TGTGCCAGCAGCACCACCCCCCGGGGACTAGCGGGAGTCGATTACATTCAGTACTTC
TRBJ1-1 | NA | once | TRBV27 | 14 | CASSLGGANTEAFF | TGTGCCAGCAGTTTAGGGGGGGCGAACACTGAAGCTTTCTTT
TRBJ1-4 | TRBD1 | many | TRBV16 | 15 | CASSKGTGGYEKLFF | TGTGCCAGCAGCAAAGGGACAGGGGGCTACGAAAAACTGTTTTTT
TRBJ1-5 | NA | NA | TRBV19 | 16 | CASSIVGGLRNQPQHF | TGTGCCAGTAGTATAGTGGGAGGGCTCCGCAATCAGCCCCAGCATTTT
TRBJ2-7 | NA | NA | TRBV5-5 | 16 | CASSLEAGDVSYEQYF | TGTGCCAGCAGCTTGGAGGCAGGGGACGTCTCCTACGAGCAGTACTTC
TRBJ1-2 | TRBD1 | NA | TRBV9 | 13 | CASSVEGAWGYTF | TGTGCCAGCAGCGTAGAGGGGGCCTGGGGCTACACCTTC
TRBJ2-7 | NA | NA | TRBV28 | 15 | CASSLFPGTSYEQYF | TGTGCCAGCAGTTTATTTCCGGGAACCTCCTACGAGCAGTACTTC
TRBJ2-3 | TRBD2 | NA | TRBV5-1 | 15 | CASSRTSGRTDTQYF | TGCGCCAGCAGCCGGACTAGCGGACGCACAGATACGCAGTATTTT
TRBJ2-7 | TRBD1 | once | TRBV28 | 13 | CASTGDRGGEQYF | TGTGCCAGCACCGGGGACAGGGGTGGGGAGCAGTACTTC
TRBJ2-1 | NA | NA | TRBV6-6 | 14 | CASSYGALSNEQFF | TGTGCCAGCAGTTACGGAGCTCTCTCCAATGAGCAGTTCTTC
TRBJ1-5 | NA | NA | TRBV7-8 | 15 | CASSLVGTLYQPQHF | TGTGCCAGCAGCTTAGTTGGGACACTCTATCAGCCCCAGCATTTT
TRBJ2-5 | TRBD2 | NA | TRBV28 | 15 | CASSFLAGGRETQYF | TGTGCCAGCAGTTTCCTAGCGGGAGGGAGAGAGACCCAGTACTTC
TRBJ1-2 | TRBD1 | NA | TRBV4-1 | 16 | CASSQTGQGAGYGYTF | TGCGCCAGCAGCCAGACCGGACAGGGGGCCGGCTATGGCTACACCTTC
TRBJ1-5 | TRBD1 | few | TRBV6-6 | 15 | CASSYGQDWSQPQHF | TGTGCCAGCAGTTACGGACAGGATTGGAGTCAGCCCCAGCATTTT
TRBJ2-7 | TRBD2 | NA | TRBV5-6 | 16 | CASSLRTSGMPYEQYF | TGTGCCAGCAGCTTAAGGACTAGCGGGATGCCCTACGAGCAGTACTTC
TRBJ2-5 | TRBD1 | NA | TRBV18 | 17 | CASSPPGGTGFRETQYF | TGTGCCAGCTCACCACCGGGCGGGACAGGGTTCCGAGAGACCCAGTACTTC
TRBJ2-7 | NA | few | TRBV19 | 13 | CASSIEGRVEQYF | TGTGCCAGTAGTATCGAGGGCAGAGTCGAGCAGTACTTC
TRBJ1-3 | TRBD1 | few | TRBV2 | 15 | CASSPQGASGNTIYF | TGTGCCAGCTCCCCTCAGGGGGCCTCTGGAAACACCATATATTTT
TRBJ2-1 | NA | few | TRBV4-2 | 15 | CASSHQRTSHNEQFF | TGTGCCAGCAGCCACCAGCGGACCTCACACAATGAGCAGTTCTTC
TRBJ2-3 | TRBD1 | NA | TRBV7-2 | 12 | CASSLPDRAQYF | TGTGCCAGCAGCTTACCGGACAGGGCCCAGTATTTT
TRBJ1-1 | NA | NA | TRBV29-1 | 13 | CSVRRSLNTEAFF | TGCAGCGTACGTCGGTCCTTGAACACTGAAGCTTTCTTT
TRBJ2-7 | TRBD1 | NA | TRBV19 | 14 | CASAPGTGYYEQYF | TGTGCCAGTGCACCCGGGACAGGGTACTACGAGCAGTACTTC
TRBJ2-5 | TRBD1 | NA | TRBV19 | 14 | CASSTQGAGETQYF | TGTGCCAGTAGTACCCAGGGGGCGGGAGAGACCCAGTACTTC
TRBJ2-5 | NA | NA | TRBV7-9 | 14 | CASSGGQAGGTQYF | TGTGCCAGCAGCGGAGGACAGGCGGGGGGGACCCAGTACTTC
TRBJ1-5 | NA | once | TRBV10-3 | 14 | CAISESGDNQPQHF | TGTGCCATCAGTGAGTCCGGGGACAATCAGCCCCAGCATTTT
TRBJ2-5 | TRBD2 | NA | TRBV7-3 | 15 | CASSTSGGRQETQYF | TGTGCCAGCAGCACCTCGGGAGGGCGACAAGAGACCCAGTACTTC